Included here is one T cell receptor (beta chain) sequence, with context. There are a few counts of this clonotype. It lacks a known antigen. Base qualities are missing; no much larger clone stands one base away. The library came from PCR. This sample was sequenced with an Illumina HiSeq 2500. To reduce PCR and sequencing biases, unique molecular identifiers were incorporated into the TCR beta cDNA libraries. Approximately 500,000 cDNA molecules were obtained per 1 to 10 million input T cells, so each molecule approximated one T cell. The patient libraries were prepared and sequenced with the same protocol used for the earlier healthy control dataset. Samples belonging to the same batch were prepared together, multiplexed and sequenced on a shared HiSeq lane. As for how the authors treated the data: MIGEC handled the raw barcoded reads, throwing out single-read molecular identifier groups before consensus assembly and CDR3 extraction. VDJtools was used for post-analysis of the clonotype tables, and diversity was normalized by down-sampling every dataset to the size of the smallest sample. In repertoire overlap clustering, CDR3 amino acid sequences, but not nucleotide sequences, were matched to correct batch-related cross-sample contamination. TCRdb reprocessing: public reads trimmed at Q25 with fastp, clones called with MiXCR, in-frame beta chains kept. Rows merge per CDR3 protein into single entries with the most common DNA and genes. TCRdb, not the authors, supplied the V and J calls. This sample has approximately 730,000 distinct CDR3 sequences in its table, and roughly 50% of those were observed once. The ten largest clonotypes hold roughly 4.9% of the sample.

TCR beta repertoires were profiled from peripheral blood of under 15 young patients with multiple sclerosis to demonstrate the VDJtools post-analysis software. The multiple sclerosis patients were children and adolescents between roughly 6 and 16 years of age. CDR3 length: 13 amino acids, cysteine to phenylalanine. The sequence is cut down to CDR3 DNA, 39 bases in frame from base 1. V loses 6 bases at its end and J loses 1 base; junction bases beyond the gene matches: 3. Per the germline V gene (reference sequence), LGHDT is the CDR1 and YNNKEL is the CDR2. This sample was taken from a study of post-analysis software for immune sequencing data (dated by TCRdb to between 2014 and 2017). With respect to the entire study: Relapsing-remitting, secondary progressive and progressive-relapsing multiple sclerosis were recorded as disease courses, and subtype annotation was lacking for some patients. The patient repertoires were compared against around eleven previously published healthy control repertoires obtained from donors aged roughly 6 to 28 years. A subset of samples was prepared in parallel using single-end sample barcoding, then pooled and co-amplified after Illumina adapter ligation.

Results the study describes overall, beyond this receptor: The control group was slightly older than the multiple sclerosis patient group. Significantly higher frequencies in patients than in controls were found for roughly 5 TRBV segments, including TRBV5-6, TRBV5-1 and TRBV20-1. Compared with controls, multiple sclerosis patients had significantly lower normalized Chao1 diversity, a finding suggesting substantial peripheral T-cell clonal expansion. When samples were clustered directly using the F measure, samples prepared in the same batch co-clustered strongly, which prompted a batch-effect correction.

The TCR originated in a girl aged 5 to 17 with multiple sclerosis. Rearrangement joined TRBV3-1 to TRBJ2-7, and 7 junctional nucleotides match TRBD1. Material: blood. The CDR3 is CASRWTGSYEQYF. The DNA reads TGTGCCAGCAGATGGACAGGATCCTACGAGCAGTACTTC.